This TCR beta chain was retrieved from a study of blood T cell repertoires in COVID-19 (TCRdb year 2020). About the investigation overall: The collaborator samples originated in the United States, Italy and Spain and spanned the acute and convalescent phases of COVID-19. The repertoires were released in a freely available public database meant as a resource for research on the immune response to SARS-CoV-2. Samples were obtained from the ongoing ImmuneRACE study (first 160 participants) and from about 1,300 subjects provided by 6 global collaborators. Where available, HLA class I and class II types were obtained from metadata supplied by the sample provider rather than from assay-based typing. The prospective study material was composed of cDNA or gDNA derived from T cells, B-cell-depleted T cells, or PBMCs. Sample metadata almost always included a de-identified subject ID, COVID-19 status, age in years and sex. Subjects who had been exposed to COVID-19, were actively infected with it, or had recovered from it provided the deeply sampled blood TCRbeta repertoires that made up the dataset.

TCRbeta CDR3 regions were amplified from genomic DNA by means of the immunoSEQ Assay, a bias-controlled multiplex PCR. In the source study's methods: Within the assay, amplification of reference gene primers was used to estimate how many nucleated cells each sample contained. To quantify the absolute abundance of each unique TCRbeta CDR3 rearrangement, sequence reads were collapsed and filtered. For each sample, productive Simpson clonality was calculated as the square root of Simpson's diversity index over productive rearrangements. TCRdb limited this immuneACCESS table to in-frame rearrangements with V and J called. A share of clones is missing; checked studies link under half to unresolved V genes, and the rest is unexplained. V and J calls and clone size are those listed in that table; D and trimming were worked out from the DNA. Here the sample has fewer than 150,000 clones; 83% occur a single time. The ten largest account for 15% to 20% of the sample.

The paper's findings and limits, for the study overall: The quantity of clinical and demographic metadata differed by source and by participant and was supplied without curation.

Participants in the prospective study were enrolled through a virtual design, were aged roughly 18 to 90 years, and lived in approximately 25 United States geographic areas. To assign participants to cohorts, the prospective study relied on clinical history that participants themselves reported in a screening survey and a study questionnaire. ImmuneRACE Cohort 3 recovered participants were defined by two consecutive negative NP/OP PCR tests, healthcare professional clearance, or symptom resolution. In the prospective study, mobile phlebotomists collected whole blood, serum and a nasopharyngeal or oropharyngeal swab from each participant. Participants in the prospective study had the option to provide additional blood draws and questionnaires over a roughly 2-month period. Blood samples from the prospective study were shipped frozen or at room temperature prior to DNA extraction. To note about this clone: Its antigen specificity is not known. Per-base qualities were not stored, and no clone one base away is much larger.

The CDR3, cysteine through phenylalanine, is 13 amino acids long. CDR3 DNA only is kept here, 39 bases in frame from base 1. V loses 6 bases at its end and J loses 7 bases; junction bases beyond the gene matches: 7. From a lookup of the germline V gene (reference sequence), CDR1 and CDR2 are MNHEY and SMNVEV. The sequence was collected from a young man who had recovered from COVID-19. The receptor chain draws on TRBV27 and TRBJ2-7; 9 central nucleotides agree with TRBD1. Sequencing input: PBMCs or T cells enriched from blood (not recorded which). The DNA reads TGTGCCAGCAGGGGGACAGGGCGAATTGAGCAGTACTTC. Its coded protein is CASRGTGRIEQYF.